This T cell receptor beta chain was sequenced in a study of T cells after yellow fever vaccination. Study-wide context: Fractions low in cell number were prepared with SMART-Seq v4 Ultra Low Input. Broader study findings: Any FACS-sorted repertoire could hold abundant clonotypes that contaminate it from the bulk population.

A note on this clonotype: Its antigen is undetermined.

Unmatched junction bases numbered 8, after V lost 6 bases and J lost 1 base. The CDR3 is made up of 15 amino acids. Germline V gene lookup returns CDR1 MNHEY and CDR2 SVGEGT. Via MiXCR, TCRdb re-called the 5' RACE reads, giving one row per CDR3 protein. The table lists about 350,000 distinct CDR3 sequences, 9.5% to 15% of them singletons. The V gene is TRBV6-2 or TRBV6-3, the J gene TRBJ2-7, with TRBD1 identical over 8 bases. The receptor comes from a man between 18 and 35 years old who received the YFV17D yellow fever vaccine. The specimen comprised CD4+ T cells sorted from PBMCs, sampled 15 days after the yellow fever booster vaccination. DNA for the CDR3: TGTGCCAGCAGGTCGGTGCAGGGGGCGTCCTACGAGCAGTACTTC. This codes for CASRSVQGASYEQYF.